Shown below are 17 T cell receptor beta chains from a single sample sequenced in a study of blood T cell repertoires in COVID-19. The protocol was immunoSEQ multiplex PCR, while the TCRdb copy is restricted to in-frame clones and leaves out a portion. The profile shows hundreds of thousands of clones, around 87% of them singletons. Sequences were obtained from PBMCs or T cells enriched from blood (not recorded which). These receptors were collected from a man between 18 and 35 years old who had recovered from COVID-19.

CDR3 loop: CASSLGYLAERVDTQYF. The CDR3 DNA sequence: TGTGCCAGCAGCTTAGGGTACCTAGCGGAAAGGGTAGATACGCAGTATTTT. This rearrangement joins TRBV7-9 to TRBJ2-3, with 7 nucleotides matching TRBD2. The ends lost 1 base at V and 5 bases at J; junction bases unmatched: 12. Per germline, CDR1 SEHNR and CDR2 FQNEAQ (reference sequence). This CDR3 is built from 17 residues.

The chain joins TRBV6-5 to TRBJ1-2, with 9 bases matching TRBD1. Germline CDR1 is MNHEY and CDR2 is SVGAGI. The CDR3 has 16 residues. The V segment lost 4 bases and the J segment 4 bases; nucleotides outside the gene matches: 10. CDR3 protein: CASSSPTGGRGYGYTF. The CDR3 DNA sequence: TGTGCCAGCAGTTCCCCCACAGGGGGCCGTGGCTATGGCTACACCTTC.

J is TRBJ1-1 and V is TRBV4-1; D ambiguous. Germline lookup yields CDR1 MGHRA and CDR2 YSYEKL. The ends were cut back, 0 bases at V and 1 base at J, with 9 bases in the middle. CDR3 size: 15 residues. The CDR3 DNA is TGCGCCAGCAGCCAAGAGAGGGTTGGGAACACTGAAGCTTTCTTT. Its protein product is CASSQERVGNTEAFF.

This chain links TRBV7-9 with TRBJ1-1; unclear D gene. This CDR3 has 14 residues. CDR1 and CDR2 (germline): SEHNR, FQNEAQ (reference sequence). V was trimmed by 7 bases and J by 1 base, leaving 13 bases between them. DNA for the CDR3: TGTGCCAGCATCCCTCGGGGTCAGAACACTGAAGCTTTCTTT. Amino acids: CASIPRGQNTEAFF.

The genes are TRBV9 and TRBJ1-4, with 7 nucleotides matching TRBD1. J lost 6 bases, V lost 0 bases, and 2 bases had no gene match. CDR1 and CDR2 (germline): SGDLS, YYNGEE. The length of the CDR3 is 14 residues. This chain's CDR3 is CASSVAGGDEKLFF. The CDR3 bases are TGTGCCAGCAGCGTAGCAGGGGGTGATGAAAAACTGTTTTTT.

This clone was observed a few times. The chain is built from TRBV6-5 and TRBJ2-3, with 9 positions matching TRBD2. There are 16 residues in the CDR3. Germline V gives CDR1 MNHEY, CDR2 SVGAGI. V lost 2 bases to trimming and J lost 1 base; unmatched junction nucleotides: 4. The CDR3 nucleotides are TGTGCCAGCAGTTACCTAGCGGGAACGGGCACAGATACGCAGTATTTT. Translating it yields CASSYLAGTGTDTQYF.

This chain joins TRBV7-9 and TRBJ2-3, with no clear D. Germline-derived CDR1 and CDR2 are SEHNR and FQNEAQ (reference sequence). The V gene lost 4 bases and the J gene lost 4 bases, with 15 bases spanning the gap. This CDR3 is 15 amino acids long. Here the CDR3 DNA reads TGTGCCAGCAGCTGGTGGAGCCGCGACCCAGATACGCAGTATTTT. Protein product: CASSWWSRDPDTQYF.

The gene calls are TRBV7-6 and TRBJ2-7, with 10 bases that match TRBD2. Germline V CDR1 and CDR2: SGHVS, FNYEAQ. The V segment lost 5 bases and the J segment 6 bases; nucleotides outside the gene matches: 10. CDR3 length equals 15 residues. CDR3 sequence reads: CASSRSVAGGAEQYF. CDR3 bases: TGTGCCAGCAGCCGCTCTGTAGCGGGAGGTGCCGAGCAGTACTTC.

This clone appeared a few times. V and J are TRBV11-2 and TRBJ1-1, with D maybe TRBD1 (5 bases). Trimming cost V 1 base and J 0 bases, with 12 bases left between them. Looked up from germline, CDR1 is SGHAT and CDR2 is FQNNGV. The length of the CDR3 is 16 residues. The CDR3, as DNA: TGTGCCAGCAGCTTAGCGGGAGGGACGGTGAACACTGAAGCTTTCTTT. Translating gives CASSLAGGTVNTEAFF. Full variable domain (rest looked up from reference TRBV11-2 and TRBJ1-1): EAGVAQSPRYKIIEKRQSVAFWCNPISGHATLYWYQQILGQGPKLLIQFQNNGVVDDSQLPKDRFSAERLKGVDSTLKIQPAKLEDSAVYLCASSLAGGTVNTEAFFGQGTRLTVV.

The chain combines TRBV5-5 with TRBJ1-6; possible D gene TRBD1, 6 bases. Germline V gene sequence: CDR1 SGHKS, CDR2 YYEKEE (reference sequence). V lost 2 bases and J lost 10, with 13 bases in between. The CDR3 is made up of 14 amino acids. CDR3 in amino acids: CASSFEGESSPLHF. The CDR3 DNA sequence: TGTGCCAGCAGCTTTGAGGGGGAATCCTCACCCCTCCACTTT.

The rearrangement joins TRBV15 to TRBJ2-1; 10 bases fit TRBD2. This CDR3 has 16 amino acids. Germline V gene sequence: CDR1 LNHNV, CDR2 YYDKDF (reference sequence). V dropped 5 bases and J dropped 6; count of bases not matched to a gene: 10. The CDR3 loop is CATSRPLSGGANEQFF. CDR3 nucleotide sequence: TGTGCCACCAGCCGCCCCCTCAGCGGGGGGGCCAATGAGCAGTTCTTC.

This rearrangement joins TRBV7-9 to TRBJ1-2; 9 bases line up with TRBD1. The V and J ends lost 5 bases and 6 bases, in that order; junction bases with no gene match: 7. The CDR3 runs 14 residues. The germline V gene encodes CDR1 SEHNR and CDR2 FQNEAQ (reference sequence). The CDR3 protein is CASSQGTGSNGYTF. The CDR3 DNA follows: TGTGCCAGCAGCCAGGGGACAGGGAGCAATGGCTACACCTTC.

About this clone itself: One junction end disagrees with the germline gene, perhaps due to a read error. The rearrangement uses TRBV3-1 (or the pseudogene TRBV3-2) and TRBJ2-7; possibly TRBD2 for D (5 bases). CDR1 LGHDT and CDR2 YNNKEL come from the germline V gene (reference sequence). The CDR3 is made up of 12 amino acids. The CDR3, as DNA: TGTGCCAGCAGCCAAGGCGAGGGCCGGGTTGACTTC. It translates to CASSQGEGRVDF.

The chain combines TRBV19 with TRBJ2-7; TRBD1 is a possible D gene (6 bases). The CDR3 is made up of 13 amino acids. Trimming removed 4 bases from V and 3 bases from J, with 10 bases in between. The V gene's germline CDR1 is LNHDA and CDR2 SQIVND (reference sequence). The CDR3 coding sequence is TGTGCCAGTAGTAGGGACACCTTCTACGAGCAGTACTTC. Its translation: CASSRDTFYEQYF.

As DNA, the CDR3 is TGTGCCAGCAACCTACACGGAGGGAACACTGAAGCTTTCTTT. Protein sequence: CASNLHGGNTEAFF. This rearrangement joins TRBV28 to TRBJ1-1; D is uncertain. The CDR3 sequence is 14 residues long. Per the germline V gene, CDR1 is MDHEN and CDR2 is SYDVKM. The V gene lost 7 bases and the J gene lost 1 base, with 13 bases spanning the gap.

This CDR3 is CASDSGLEGNTIYF. DNA for the CDR3: TGTGCCAGCGACTCAGGGTTGGAAGGAAACACCATATATTTT. V usage is TRBV28 and J usage is TRBJ1-3, with a tentative D call TRBD1 (5 bases). Germline CDR1 and CDR2: MDHEN and SYDVKM. There are 14 residues in the CDR3. The ends were cut back, 8 bases at V and 4 bases at J, with 15 bases in the middle.

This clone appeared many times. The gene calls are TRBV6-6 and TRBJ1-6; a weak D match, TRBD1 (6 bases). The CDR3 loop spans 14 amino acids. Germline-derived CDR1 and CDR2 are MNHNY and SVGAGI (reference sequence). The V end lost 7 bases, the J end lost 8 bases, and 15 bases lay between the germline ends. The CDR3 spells CASTQRGSDSPLHF. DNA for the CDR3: TGTGCCAGCACTCAGAGGGGGAGCGATTCACCCCTCCACTTT.